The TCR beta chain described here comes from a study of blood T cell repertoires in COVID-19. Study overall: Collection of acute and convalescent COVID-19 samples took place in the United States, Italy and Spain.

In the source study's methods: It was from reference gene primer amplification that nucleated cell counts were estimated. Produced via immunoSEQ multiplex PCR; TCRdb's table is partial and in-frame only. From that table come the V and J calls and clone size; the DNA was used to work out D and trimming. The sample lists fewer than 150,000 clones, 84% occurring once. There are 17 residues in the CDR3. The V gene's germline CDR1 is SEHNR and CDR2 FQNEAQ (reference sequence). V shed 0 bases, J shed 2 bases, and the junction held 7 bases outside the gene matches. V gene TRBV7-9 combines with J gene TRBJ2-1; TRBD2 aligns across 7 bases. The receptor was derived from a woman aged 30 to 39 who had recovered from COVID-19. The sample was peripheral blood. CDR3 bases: TGTGCCAGCAGCTTAGCCTTAACTAGCGCTGCCTACAATGAGCAGTTCTTC. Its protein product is CASSLALTSAAYNEQFF.